This T cell receptor beta chain was recovered during a study of cytomegalovirus exposure and HLA in healthy donors. Germline V gene lookup returns CDR1 SGHRS and CDR2 YFSETQ. The length of the CDR3 is 16 residues. V was clipped by 4 bases and J by 4 bases, with 19 bases between them. Findings of the study overall: Cytomegalovirus-associated status was assigned to 164 TCR beta chains. Among TCR sequences, most were rare, though some public TCRs appeared in many donors.

Clones were sequenced by immunoSEQ multiplex PCR, and TCRdb holds only the in-frame ones, with some missing. The sample consists of 56,000 or so clones, around 90% of them appearing once. With regard to this clone: As yet, its antigen is unknown.

The chain couples TRBV5-1 to TRBJ2-3, with a tentative D call TRBD1 (5 bases). Source material: PBMCs. The source is a man younger than 30 in good health and CMV-seronegative. The CDR3 is CASSPTVGQGSDTQYF. The CDR3, as DNA: TGCGCCAGCAGCCCGACCGTCGGGCAGGGCTCAGATACGCAGTATTTT.